This TCR beta chain appears in the sequencing data of a study of cytomegalovirus exposure and HLA in healthy donors. This CDR3 is 17 amino acids long. Trimming cost V 0 bases and J 5 bases; bases outside gene matches: 10. CDR1 and CDR2 from the germline V gene are SGDLS and YYNGEE. The PCR had 60 Vbeta and 13 Jbeta primers. Assay: immunoSEQ multiplex PCR; the TCRdb copy retains only in-frame clones and omits some. Found here are 90,000 to 100,000 clones, approximately 69% of them singletons; the top ten hold roughly 5.5%. This sequence originates from a boy between 10 and 17 years old in good health and CMV-seropositive. What was sequenced was PBMCs. The V call is TRBV9, the J call TRBJ2-3; TRBD2 agrees at 9 bases. The chain's CDR3 is CASSVGSLAGPIDTQYF. The CDR3 coding sequence is TGTGCCAGCAGCGTAGGATCGCTAGCGGGGCCAATAGATACGCAGTATTTT.